A single sample gave rise to the 14 T cell receptor beta chains below, sequenced in a study of T cells in Graves' hyperthyroidism and ophthalmopathy. TCR beta CDR3 region amplification was performed from RNA transcripts. With the HTBI primer set, the TCR CDR3 went through a first round of RT-PCR. TCRdb passed the multiplex PCR reads through MiXCR, listing each CDR3 protein once. The sample has approximately 250,000 distinct CDR3 sequences, about 25% seen once; the top ten hold around 32%. The sequenced sample was blood. The receptor set was obtained from a woman in her 40s with Graves' ophthalmopathy.

This clonotype was recorded at least ten times. This rearrangement joins TRBV19 to TRBJ2-2; the D gene is possibly TRBD2 (6 bases). Germline V gives CDR1 LNHDA, CDR2 SQIVND (reference sequence). The CDR3 runs to 14 residues. Trimming took off 4 bases at V and 1 base at J, with 7 bases between the two ends. This chain's CDR3 is CASSSGMNTGELFF. The CDR3 bases are TGTGCCAGTAGTAGCGGGATGAACACCGGGGAGCTGTTTTTT. The full variable domain, completed using reference TRBV19 and TRBJ2-2, is DGGITQSPKYLFRKEGQNVTLSCEQNLNHDAMYWYRQDPGQGLRLIYYSQIVNDFQKGDIAEGYSVSREKKESFPLTVTSAQKNPTAFYLCASSSGMNTGELFFGEGSRLTVL.

The sample holds many counts of this clonotype. The rearrangement links TRBV19 to TRBJ2-7; 13 nucleotides agree with TRBD2. The germline V gene has CDR1 LNHDA and CDR2 SQIVND (reference sequence). J was trimmed by 4 bases and V by 6 bases; bases with no gene match: 6. The CDR3 has 15 residues. In nucleotides, the CDR3 is TGTGCCAGTAGGATCCCGGGACTAGCGGGATACGAGCAGTACTTC. This codes for CASRIPGLAGYEQYF.

The chain is built from TRBV10-3 and TRBJ2-7; unclear D gene. The CDR3 is 12 residues long. The V and J ends lost 7 bases and 2 bases respectively, with 9 bases between them. Germline CDR1 reads ENHRY; CDR2 reads SYGVKD. Here the CDR3 reads CAIKGQTYEQYF. The CDR3 DNA follows: TGTGCCATCAAAGGGCAGACCTACGAGCAGTACTTC.

This clonotype was counted many times. The V gene is TRBV5-1, the J gene TRBJ1-2; 12 bases align to TRBD1. The CDR3 contains 15 residues. V lost 4 bases and J lost 4; bases outside the gene matches: 5. CDR1 and CDR2 from the germline V gene are SGHRS and YFSETQ. In DNA form, the CDR3 reads TGCGCCAGCAGCCCGGGGACAGGGGGCGCCTATGGCTACACCTTC. It encodes CASSPGTGGAYGYTF. Filled out from reference TRBV5-1 and TRBJ1-2, the complete variable domain reads KAGVTQTPRYLIKTRGQQVTLSCSPISGHRSVSWYQQTPGQGLQFLFEYFSETQRNKGNFPGRFSGRQFSNSRSEMNVSTLELGDSALYLCASSPGTGGAYGYTFGSGTRLTVV.

The CDR3 here is CASSQREKDEQFF. Here the CDR3 DNA reads TGTGCCAGCTCTCAGCGGGAGAAGGATGAGCAGTTCTTC. The V gene is TRBV18, the J gene TRBJ2-1, with 8 bases fitting TRBD2. V was clipped by 6 bases and J by 8 bases; unmatched bases: 6. This CDR3 is built from 13 residues. CDR1 is KGHSH and CDR2 is LQKENI in the germline V gene.

This clonotype appeared many times. The J gene is TRBJ1-5, the V gene TRBV30; no firm D call. The CDR3 totals 11 residues. Trimming shortened V by 0 bases and J by 9 bases, and 6 bases separated the two germline ends. CDR1 and CDR2 from the germline V gene are GTSNPN and SVGIG (reference sequence). CDR3 DNA sequence: TGTGCCTGGAGTGTTGCTGGGCCCCAGCATTTT. It yields the protein CAWSVAGPQHF.

This clonotype was seen many times. The chain combines TRBV12-3 or TRBV12-4 with TRBJ2-4, with D perhaps being TRBD1 or TRBD2 (5 bases each). The CDR3 runs to 16 residues. Trimming stripped 3 bases from V and 2 bases from J, with 14 bases between. CDR3 amino acids: CASSFEGKGTKNIQYF. In nucleotides, the CDR3 is TGTGCCAGCAGTTTCGAGGGGAAGGGAACCAAAAACATTCAGTACTTC.

At least ten counts were recorded for this clonotype. This chain connects TRBV4-1 to TRBJ2-5; 7 bases agree with TRBD2. Germline CDR1 and CDR2: MGHRA and YSYEKL. V lost 6 bases and J lost 0; bases outside the gene matches: 7. The CDR3 contains 15 residues. This CDR3 is CASRQREQYQETQYF. The DNA for the CDR3 is TGCGCCAGCAGACAGCGGGAACAGTACCAAGAGACCCAGTACTTC.

In its sample, this clonotype was seen many times. The chain uses TRBV7-8 and TRBJ1-2; 10 bases agree with TRBD1. Germline CDR1 and CDR2: SGHVS and FQNEAQ. V shed 2 bases and J 4 bases; nucleotides not matched to a gene: 7. This CDR3 spans 16 amino acids. CDR3 nucleotides: TGTGCCAGCAGCTTACTACAGACAGGGGGCGTCTATGGCTACACCTTC. This sequence encodes CASSLLQTGGVYGYTF.

The CDR3 DNA reads TGTGCCAGCAGTTTAGAAGCGGCGGGCGGGACTGCCTCCTACGAGCAGTACTTC. Protein sequence: CASSLEAAGGTASYEQYF. The rearrangement joins TRBV12-3 or TRBV12-4 to TRBJ2-7, with a possible D match to TRBD2 (6 bases). The CDR3 is 18 residues long. Trimming took off 1 base at V and 0 bases at J, with 19 bases between the two ends.

At least ten counts were recorded for this clonotype. The chain recombines TRBV28 with TRBJ2-7; D might be TRBD1 (5 bases). Germline V gene data show CDR1 as MDHEN and CDR2 as SYDVKM. V was cut by 2 bases and J by 3 bases, with 8 bases left in between. This CDR3 comprises 13 residues. As DNA, the CDR3 is TGTGCCAGCAGTTTACGACAGCACTACGAGCAGTACTTC. Translation gives CASSLRQHYEQYF.

This clonotype was observed many times. The rearrangement uses TRBV6-5 and TRBJ2-5; tentatively, D is TRBD2 (6 bases). The CDR3 length is 16 residues. Germline CDR1 and CDR2: MNHEY and SVGAGI. The ends were cut back, 2 bases at V and 1 base at J, with 14 bases in the middle. The CDR3 region is CASSYGTQSIQETQYF. CDR3 bases: TGTGCCAGCAGTTACGGGACTCAATCGATCCAAGAGACCCAGTACTTC.

This clonotype has a count of ten or more. The J gene is TRBJ1-3, the V gene TRBV6-2 or TRBV6-3; no firm D call. The CDR3 sequence is 19 residues long. Germline-derived CDR1 and CDR2 are MNHEY and SVGEGT. Trimming left V 7 bases short and J 0 bases short, with 25 bases between. The CDR3 protein is CASTKRMMGTGRSGNTIYF. The CDR3 nucleotides are TGTGCCAGCACGAAAAGAATGATGGGTACGGGTCGCTCTGGAAACACCATATATTTT.

This sequence joins TRBV6-2 or TRBV6-3 and TRBJ2-7, with 10 bases aligning to TRBD1. Germline CDR1 reads MNHEY; CDR2 reads SVGEGT. Trimming cost V 6 bases and J 4 bases; bases outside gene matches: 6. CDR3 length: 14 residues. CDR3: CASRPSGQGYEQYF. In DNA, the CDR3 is TGTGCCAGCAGGCCCTCGGGACAGGGGTACGAGCAGTACTTC.